This is a list of T cell receptor beta chains from one sample in a study of cytomegalovirus exposure and HLA in healthy donors. TCRdb's table, derived via immunoSEQ multiplex PCR, lists solely in-frame clones and lacks some. Counted here are more than 95,000 clones, 81% occurring once; the ten biggest clones make up around 1.8%. Sequenced material: PBMCs. These receptors all stem from a young man in good health and CMV-seronegative. Each CDR3 is given with its conserved first and last residue. A D gene is named only where the DNA matches it firmly. Only some rows state a clone size, as once, few, many or a class for expanded clones.

J,V,D,size,DNA,CDR3
TRBJ1-6,TRBV6-1,TRBD1,-,TGTGCCAGCAGTGATCCCACAGGGGGTGAAAATTCACCCCTCCACTTT,CASSDPTGGENSPLHF
TRBJ1-1,TRBV13,TRBD1,-,TGTGCCAGCAGCACCCGGACAGGGTCGAACACTGAAGCTTTCTTT,CASSTRTGSNTEAFF
TRBJ2-7,TRBV7-9,-,-,TGTGCCAGCAGCCCTGACCGGAGCTCCTACGAGCAGTACTTC,CASSPDRSSYEQYF
TRBJ1-1,TRBV6-5,-,-,TGTGCCAGCAGTTCCCCAGCTGAAGCTTTCTTT,CASSSPAEAFF
TRBJ1-1,TRBV19,-,-,TGTGCCAGTAGTAATTCACAGGGCTTGAACACTGAAGCTTTCTTT,CASSNSQGLNTEAFF
TRBJ2-1,TRBV7-8,TRBD1,few,TGTGCCATCGGAGAAGGGGGCGGGTACAATGAGCAGTTCTTC,CAIGEGGGYNEQFF
TRBJ1-3,TRBV7-9,TRBD1,-,TGTGCCAGCAGCTCGGATGGGACAGCAGGAAACACCATATATTTT,CASSSDGTAGNTIYF
TRBJ2-6,TRBV7-2,-,-,TGTGCCAGCAGGTCCAGGGCGGCCAACGTCCTGACTTTC,CASRSRAANVLTF
TRBJ1-2,TRBV25-1,TRBD1,-,TGTGCCAGCAGCCCCGGGACAGCCTATGGCTACACCTTC,CASSPGTAYGYTF
TRBJ2-2,TRBV27,TRBD1,-,TGTGCCAGCAGTCCCTGGACAGGGGGCTCCACCGGGGAGCTGTTTTTT,CASSPWTGGSTGELFF
TRBJ2-4,TRBV2,-,once,TGTGCCAGCAGTCTCAGAATGGGACTAGCCAAAAACATTCAGTACTTC,CASSLRMGLAKNIQYF
TRBJ1-1,TRBV7-9,-,-,TGTGCCAGCAGCTTATTAGCTAAGGGGCTACTGAACACTGAAGCTTTCTTT,CASSLLAKGLLNTEAFF
TRBJ2-5,TRBV7-2,-,-,TGTGCCAGCAGCTTACAGGAGACCCAGTACTTC,CASSLQETQYF
TRBJ1-2,TRBV7-9,TRBD1,few,TGTTCCAGCAGGGACAGGGGCCTTGATCCTTCCAACTATGGCTACACCTTC,CSSRDRGLDPSNYGYTF
TRBJ1-1,TRBV4-2,TRBD1,few,TGTGCCAGCAGCCAAGTTCGGGGACAGGGCACTGAAGCTTTCTTT,CASSQVRGQGTEAFF
TRBJ2-7,TRBV9,TRBD1,-,TGTGCCAGCAGCGTCGGGCAGGGGGCGAGCTCCTACGAGCAGTACTTC,CASSVGQGASSYEQYF
TRBJ1-1,TRBV7-8,-,-,TGTGCCAGCAGCTTACAGAGGGAGAAAACTGAAGCTTTCTTT,CASSLQREKTEAFF
TRBJ2-1,TRBV6-5,TRBD2,-,TGTGCCGGCAGTTACTCGAGCGGGGGGGTTGACGAGCAGTTCTTC,CAGSYSSGGVDEQFF
TRBJ1-1,TRBV6-5,-,-,TGTGCCAGCAGCCTAAACTCGAGGTCTGAAGCTTTCTTT,CASSLNSRSEAFF
TRBJ2-5,TRBV7-5,-,-,TGTGCCAGAAGCTCCAGGGGGCTTATGGGGGAGACCCAGTACTTC,CARSSRGLMGETQYF
TRBJ2-5,TRBV29-1,TRBD1,-,TGCAGCGTGCAGACCTTGCCCGGGACAGGGGTAGAGACCCAGTACTTC,CSVQTLPGTGVETQYF
TRBJ1-3,TRBV18,-,-,TGTGCCAGCTCACCGAACAGTGAAATCTCTGGAAACACCATATATTTT,CASSPNSEISGNTIYF
TRBJ1-6,TRBV19,TRBD1,-,TGTGCCAGTACCCCAGGGAGACAGGGGTCCTCCTATAATTCACCCCTCCACTTT,CASTPGRQGSSYNSPLHF
TRBJ2-1,TRBV5-6,-,-,TGTGCCAGCAGCTTCGTCGGGGATGAGCAGTTCTTC,CASSFVGDEQFF
TRBJ2-3,TRBV4-2,-,-,TGTGCCAGCAGCCAAGATGAGGCACGTGCCACAGATACGCAGTATTTT,CASSQDEARATDTQYF
TRBJ2-1,TRBV7-6,-,-,TGTGCCAGCAGCTTAGCGCTGGCAGGGTCCTACAATGAGCAGTTCTTC,CASSLALAGSYNEQFF
TRBJ2-3,TRBV7-2,TRBD2,-,TGTGCCAGCAGCTTAGAGTCCGGGGGGGCCCCAGATACGCAGTATTTT,CASSLESGGAPDTQYF
TRBJ2-5,TRBV5-1,-,-,TGCGCCAGCAGCTCCCGAGCCGGGTCCGGAGAGACCCAGTACTTC,CASSSRAGSGETQYF
TRBJ1-2,TRBV2,-,once,TGTGCCAGCAGTCCAGACAGGCTCTATGGCTACACCTTC,CASSPDRLYGYTF
TRBJ1-2,TRBV10-3,-,-,TGTGCCATCAGTGAGTCGGACGGGGGGGTCTATGGCTACACCTTC,CAISESDGGVYGYTF
TRBJ2-1,TRBV7-9,-,-,TGTGCCAGCAGCGCTCGGACTTTGAACAATGAGCAGTTCTTC,CASSARTLNNEQFF
TRBJ1-2,TRBV5-6,-,-,TGTGCCAGCAGCTTGCTACCGAACTATGGCTACACCTTC,CASSLLPNYGYTF
TRBJ1-4,TRBV7-8,TRBD1,-,TGTGCCAGCAGCTTGGACAGGGGACCCCTGGAAAAACTGTTTTTT,CASSLDRGPLEKLFF
TRBJ2-7,TRBV6-5,-,-,TGTGCCAGCAGTTACTCTAGGGGAAACGAGCAGTACTTC,CASSYSRGNEQYF
TRBJ1-1,TRBV15,TRBD1,once,TGTGCCACCAGCCCAGGGGACAGGGTCACTGAAGCTTTCTTT,CATSPGDRVTEAFF
TRBJ1-5,TRBV6-5,TRBD1,-,TGTGCCAGCAGCCAAACCGGGACAGGGATTCAGCCCCAGCATTTT,CASSQTGTGIQPQHF
TRBJ2-3,TRBV2,TRBD1,-,TGTGCCAGCAAAACAGGGGGTGCAGATACGCAGTATTTT,CASKTGGADTQYF
TRBJ1-1,TRBV4-2,-,once,TGTGCCAGCAGCCAAGACAGCGGCTCGGTCCGCACTGAAGCTTTCTTT,CASSQDSGSVRTEAFF
TRBJ2-6,TRBV2,-,-,TGTGCCAGCAGTGAGCTAGGCTCTGGGGCCAACGTCCTGACTTTC,CASSELGSGANVLTF
TRBJ2-7,TRBV6-5,-,-,TGTGCCAGCAGACTAGGGGGGGGGAGCTCCTACGAGCAGTACTTC,CASRLGGGSSYEQYF
TRBJ1-1,TRBV7-6,-,-,TGTGCCAGCAGCTTTTATCCGGCGGACACTGAAGCTTTCTTT,CASSFYPADTEAFF
TRBJ1-2,TRBV5-1,TRBD1,once,TGCGCCAGCAGGCGGGCGACAGGGGGTTTGGAATTGGGTGGCTACACCTTC,CASRRATGGLELGGYTF
TRBJ2-3,TRBV9,TRBD2,-,TGTGCCAGCAGCGTAGTGGAGCGGGGGGGAAGGGATACGCAGTATTTT,CASSVVERGGRDTQYF
TRBJ1-4,TRBV13,-,-,TGTGCCACTGAGGAGATGGGGGCAAAGGAAAAACTGTTTTTT,CATEEMGAKEKLFF
TRBJ1-1,TRBV6-1,-,few,TGTGCCAGCAGTGAGCGGCGGTTTGAAGCTTTCTTT,CASSERRFEAFF
TRBJ2-3,TRBV9,TRBD1,-,TGTGCCAGCAGCCCACAGGGGGCTACAGATACGCAGTATTTT,CASSPQGATDTQYF
TRBJ2-7,TRBV27,TRBD1,-,TGTGCCAGCAGTTTTGCAGGACAGGGCTACGAGCAGTACTTC,CASSFAGQGYEQYF
TRBJ2-5,TRBV7-2,TRBD2,-,TGTGCCAGCAGCCCGGGGGGTAGCGGGGGGCGGGAGACCCAGTACTTC,CASSPGGSGGRETQYF